These T cell receptor beta chains were read from a single sample in a study of shared clonotypes between healthy human individuals. The table came from immunoSEQ multiplex PCR; TCRdb's copy has only in-frame clones and leaves some out. The profile shows roughly 2,500,000 clones, approximately 94% of them singletons. Sequenced input: naive CD4+ T cells from PBMCs. All receptors derive from a man aged 18-30 years in good health. Some clones in this sample may be carry-over from other donors' samples. Each CDR3 is given with its conserved first and last residue. Each record gives: CDR3 protein, CDR3 length, V gene, J gene, clone size. Clone size, where shown, is once, few, many, or a class for clones that have expanded.

CDR3 protein: CASSWGLGNTEAFF; CDR3 length: 14; V gene: TRBV7-9; J gene: TRBJ1-1; clone size: .
CDR3 protein: CASSLDKVDYGYTF; CDR3 length: 14; V gene: TRBV7-9; J gene: TRBJ1-2; clone size: .
CDR3 protein: CASSGLGLTNTEAFF; CDR3 length: 15; V gene: TRBV9; J gene: TRBJ1-1; clone size: .
CDR3 protein: CASSHQGDTEAFF; CDR3 length: 13; V gene: TRBV5-4; J gene: TRBJ1-1; clone size: .
CDR3 protein: CASSDLLSNQPQHF; CDR3 length: 14; V gene: TRBV2; J gene: TRBJ1-5; clone size: once
CDR3 protein: CASSPDSSAEAFF; CDR3 length: 13; V gene: TRBV7-8; J gene: TRBJ1-1; clone size: .
CDR3 protein: CASSATSGRIYEQYF; CDR3 length: 15; V gene: TRBV5-1; J gene: TRBJ2-7; clone size: .
CDR3 protein: CASSSLRGGASSGANVLTF; CDR3 length: 19; V gene: TRBV11-2; J gene: TRBJ2-6; clone size: .
CDR3 protein: CARSLGQGEGLVVSFYEQYF; CDR3 length: 20; V gene: TRBV5-3; J gene: TRBJ2-7; clone size: .
CDR3 protein: CASSVGRDYEQYF; CDR3 length: 13; V gene: TRBV7-7; J gene: TRBJ2-7; clone size: .
CDR3 protein: CASSVVASGYNEQFF; CDR3 length: 15; V gene: TRBV9; J gene: TRBJ2-1; clone size: once
CDR3 protein: CASSLLAGGRSPQFF; CDR3 length: 15; V gene: TRBV7-3; J gene: TRBJ2-1; clone size: .
CDR3 protein: CASRGSYNEQFF; CDR3 length: 12; V gene: TRBV6-5; J gene: TRBJ2-1; clone size: .
CDR3 protein: CASSAPPGAPKHKQYF; CDR3 length: 16; V gene: TRBV9; J gene: TRBJ2-7; clone size: .
CDR3 protein: CASSLRSSGDGELFF; CDR3 length: 15; V gene: TRBV7-8; J gene: TRBJ2-2; clone size: .
CDR3 protein: CASSLPTRGYTF; CDR3 length: 12; V gene: TRBV28; J gene: TRBJ1-2; clone size: .
CDR3 protein: CASSRLTSSGSYEQYF; CDR3 length: 16; V gene: TRBV5-1; J gene: TRBJ2-7; clone size: once
CDR3 protein: CASSGTLPYYGYTF; CDR3 length: 14; V gene: TRBV7-9; J gene: TRBJ1-2; clone size: once
CDR3 protein: CASKTDSGGTEAFF; CDR3 length: 14; V gene: TRBV5-4; J gene: TRBJ1-1; clone size: .
CDR3 protein: CASSRPGGWTEAFF; CDR3 length: 14; V gene: TRBV6-5; J gene: TRBJ1-1; clone size: .
CDR3 protein: CASSLPGQGNTDTQYF; CDR3 length: 16; V gene: TRBV5-1; J gene: TRBJ2-3; clone size: .
CDR3 protein: CASSLALAGEQYF; CDR3 length: 13; V gene: TRBV5-1; J gene: TRBJ2-7; clone size: .
CDR3 protein: CASSPGGGVYNYGYTF; CDR3 length: 16; V gene: TRBV28; J gene: TRBJ1-2; clone size: .